Following are 20 T cell receptor beta chains from one sample sequenced in a study of T cell clonotyping in hematopoietic cell transplantation. TCRdb's table, derived via immunoSEQ multiplex PCR, lists solely in-frame clones and lacks some. The sample gives roughly 40,000 clones, 95% of which show up once; roughly 0.91% is in the top ten. The sequenced sample was peripheral blood mononuclear cells. These receptor sequences come from a man aged 30 to 45 in good health. Some clones in this sample may be carry-over from other donors' samples.

J is TRBJ1-2 and V is TRBV5-1, with 7 bases identical to TRBD1. The trim removed 4 bases at V and 2 bases at J, leaving 2 bases unmatched. CDR3 length: 13 amino acids. CDR1 and CDR2 from the germline V gene are SGHRS and YFSETQ. For the CDR3, the DNA is TGCGCCAGCAGCGAACAGGGGAACTATGGCTACACCTTC. The encoded protein is CASSEQGNYGYTF.

The sample holds one count of this clone. The chain employs TRBV10-2 and TRBJ2-1; D may be TRBD1 or TRBD2 (6 bases each). With 4 bases removed from V and 2 bases from J, the gap between germline ends came to 12 bases. Germline V gene sequence: CDR1 WSHSY, CDR2 SAAADI. CDR3 length: 15 amino acids. CDR3 sequence: CASSGGAWTYNEQFF. The CDR3, as DNA: TGCGCCAGCAGTGGGGGGGCCTGGACCTACAATGAGCAGTTCTTC.

The genes are TRBV2 and TRBJ1-1; D ambiguous. V lost 7 bases and J lost 6, with 9 bases in between. The CDR3 covers 11 residues. Germline assignment: CDR1 SNHLY and CDR2 FYNNEI. CDR3 sequence: CASMGEAEAFF. The CDR3 bases are TGTGCCAGCATGGGAGAGGCTGAAGCTTTCTTT.

J is TRBJ1-2 and V is TRBV2; D unresolved. Trimming removed 7 bases at V and 4 bases at J, with 10 bases between. Germline CDR1 and CDR2: SNHLY and FYNNEI. CDR3 length: 12 amino acids. Here the CDR3 reads CASTASLYGYTF. DNA of the CDR3: TGTGCCAGCACCGCCTCCCTCTATGGCTACACCTTC.

This clone came up a few times. This chain joins TRBV2 and TRBJ1-2, with D perhaps TRBD1 (6 bases). V gave up 1 base and J gave up 4 bases, with 19 bases separating them. The germline V gene encodes CDR1 SNHLY and CDR2 FYNNEI. CDR3 size: 17 residues. As DNA, the CDR3 is TGTGCCAGCAGTGAAGACCTCGTCACAGGGATTACCTATGGCTACACCTTC. Its protein is CASSEDLVTGITYGYTF.

V is TRBV6-1 and J is TRBJ1-2; TRBD1 aligns across 8 bases. V trimming: 4 bases; J trimming: 6 bases; junction bases outside the gene matches: 4. Germline V gene sequence: CDR1 MNHNS, CDR2 SASEGT. CDR3 length: 13 residues. The chain's CDR3 is CASSGRTGNGYTF. For the CDR3, the DNA is TGTGCCAGCAGTGGTCGGACAGGGAATGGCTACACCTTC.

V and J are TRBV5-4 and TRBJ2-3; possible D gene TRBD2, 6 bases. This CDR3 spans 15 amino acids. Per germline, CDR1 SGHNT and CDR2 YYREEE (reference sequence). V lost 0 bases to trimming and J lost 3 bases, with 11 bases between them. This CDR3 is CASSLGGGTTDTQYF. For the CDR3, the DNA is TGTGCCAGCAGCTTGGGTGGGGGGACTACAGATACGCAGTATTTT.

This chain uses TRBV19 with TRBJ1-5, with unresolved D. Germline V gives CDR1 LNHDA, CDR2 SQIVND (reference sequence). The CDR3 length is 15 residues. V shed 3 bases and J shed 2 bases, with 11 bases lying between them. The CDR3 DNA sequence: TGTGCCAGTAGTATGCTCGGGGAAGGCAATCAGCCCCAGCATTTT. Residues: CASSMLGEGNQPQHF.

This sequence joins TRBV19 and TRBJ1-1, with a tentative D call TRBD1 (6 bases). CDR3 length: 17 amino acids. The germline CDR1 and CDR2 sequences are LNHDA and SQIVND (reference sequence). V was clipped by 6 bases and J by 2 bases, with 22 bases between them. CDR3 loop: CASSPSLGGAVNTEAFF. DNA of the CDR3: TGTGCCAGTAGCCCATCTTTGGGGGGCGCGGTAAACACTGAAGCTTTCTTT.

In its sample, this clone was seen once. The sample has other DNA sequences that encode this CDR3 too. The V call is TRBV29-1, the J call TRBJ2-7; D is undetermined. Trimming removed 3 bases from V and 1 base from J, with 7 bases in between. Germline CDR1 reads SQVTM; CDR2 reads ANQGSEA. The CDR3 extends over 12 amino acids. CDR3 loop: CSVEADSYEQYF. The CDR3, as DNA: TGCAGCGTTGAGGCAGATTCCTACGAGCAGTACTTC.

The chain has TRBV6-5 and TRBJ1-1; D gene uncertain. The V gene's germline CDR1 is MNHEY and CDR2 SVGAGI. Trimming shortened V by 4 bases and J by 0 bases, and 15 bases separated the two germline ends. The CDR3 runs to 16 residues. The CDR3 DNA sequence: TGTGCCAGCAGTTTATTAAAAGGACCAATGAACACTGAAGCTTTCTTT. Its translation: CASSLLKGPMNTEAFF.

The V gene is TRBV12-5, the J gene TRBJ1-5, with no clear D. The V end was cut by 0 bases, the J end by 9 bases, with 9 bases between. CDR3 length equals 13 residues. CDR1 is LGHNT and CDR2 is FRNRAP in the germline V gene. The CDR3 DNA reads TGTGCTAGTGGTTTGGTACAGCGGGGGCCCCAGCATTTT. This sequence encodes CASGLVQRGPQHF. The full variable domain, rest sourced from reference TRBV12-5 and TRBJ1-5, is DARVTQTPRHKVTEMGQEVTMRCQPILGHNTVFWYRQTMMQGLELLAYFRNRAPLDDSGMPKDRFSAEMPDATLATLKIQPSEPRDSAVYFCASGLVQRGPQHFGDGTRLSIL.

The chain links TRBV5-8 to TRBJ1-4; no clear D. The germline V and J ends were trimmed by 6 bases and 6 bases, with 15 bases remaining between them. CDR1 and CDR2 from the germline V gene are SGHTS and YDEGEE. CDR3 length: 14 residues. CDR3 DNA: TGTGCCAGCATGTCGGGGAGGAACCATGAAAAACTGTTTTTT. Amino acids: CASMSGRNHEKLFF.

In nucleotides, the CDR3 is TGTGCCAGCAGTGAAGTCTACAGTTATGGCTACACCTTC. It codes for CASSEVYSYGYTF. The genes are TRBV6-1 and TRBJ1-2; D uncertain. The CDR3 length is 13 residues. The ends were cut back, 1 base at V and 5 bases at J, with 8 bases in the middle. The germline V gene has CDR1 MNHNS and CDR2 SASEGT.

The chain employs TRBV29-1 and TRBJ2-5; no clear D gene. This CDR3 comprises 14 residues. CDR1 SQVTM and CDR2 ANQGSEA come from the germline V gene. Trimming took 2 bases from V and 2 from J, leaving 12 bases between them. The CDR3 here is CSVEPAASQETQYF. The CDR3, as DNA: TGCAGCGTTGAACCGGCGGCCAGTCAAGAGACCCAGTACTTC.

This clone has a single count. The V call is TRBV7-2, the J call TRBJ2-6; 11 bases align to TRBD2. The CDR3 runs to 16 residues. V shed 7 bases and J 2 bases; nucleotides not matched to a gene: 4. Per the germline V gene, CDR1 is SGHTA and CDR2 is FQGNSA. This chain's CDR3 is CASTSSGRTGANVLTF. The CDR3 bases are TGTGCCAGCACTTCTAGCGGGAGGACTGGGGCCAACGTCCTGACTTTC. Together with reference TRBV7-2 and TRBJ2-6, the CDR3 gives the full variable domain: GAGVSQSPSNKVTEKGKDVELRCDPISGHTALYWYRQSLGQGLEFLIYFQGNSAPDKSGLPSDRFSAERTGGSVSTLTIQRTQQEDSAVYLCASTSSGRTGANVLTFGAGSRLTVL.

The chain couples TRBV30 to TRBJ2-3, with D possibly matching TRBD1 (6 bases). The CDR3 is 14 residues long. CDR1 and CDR2 (germline): GTSNPN, SVGIG (reference sequence). V was shortened by 8 bases and J by 5 bases, with 20 bases between the two germline ends. Here the CDR3 reads CAGRGRGSVDTQYF. The CDR3, as DNA: TGTGCCGGCAGGGGCCGAGGGAGTGTAGATACGCAGTATTTT. Variable domain in full (rest from reference TRBV30 and TRBJ2-3): SQTIHQWPATLVQPVGSPLSLECTVEGTSNPNLYWYRQAAGRGLQLLFYSVGIGQISSEVPQNLSASRPQDRQFILSSKKLLLSDSGFYLCAGRGRGSVDTQYFGPGTRLTVL.

The rearrangement uses TRBV7-2 and TRBJ2-7, with TRBD1 matching over 9 bases. CDR1 and CDR2 from the germline V gene are SGHTA and FQGNSA. There are 12 residues in the CDR3. Trimming cost V 6 bases and J 6 bases; bases outside gene matches: 3. In DNA form, the CDR3 reads TGTGCCAGCAGAGGACAGGGGCGCGAGCAGTACTTC. Its translation is CASRGQGREQYF.

The chain couples TRBV6-4 to TRBJ2-1, with D unresolved. The CDR3 is made up of 12 amino acids. CDR1 MRHNA and CDR2 SNTAGT come from the germline V gene. V lost 9 bases and J lost 3, with 9 bases in between. For the CDR3, the DNA is TGTGCCAGTGGACCGAACTACAATGAGCAGTTCTTC. Protein: CASGPNYNEQFF.

The chain employs TRBV11-2 and TRBJ2-1; a possible D gene is TRBD2 (6 bases). V was trimmed by 2 bases and J by 7 bases, leaving 18 bases between them. The germline gives CDR1 SGHAT, CDR2 FQNNGV. There are 16 residues in the CDR3. CDR3 DNA sequence: TGTGCCAGCAGCTTAATACGGGGGAGGATTGGGAATGAGCAGTTCTTC. Amino acids: CASSLIRGRIGNEQFF.